This T cell receptor (beta chain) is drawn from a study of T cells after yellow fever vaccination. TCRdb analysed the 5' RACE reads with MiXCR anew, one entry per CDR3 protein. The sample contains approximately 93,000 distinct CDR3 sequences, 5.8% of which appear only once. This TCR was recovered from a man aged 18 to 30 who received the YFV17D yellow fever vaccine. Sequenced material: CD8+ T cells sorted from PBMCs, taken 10 days after the yellow fever booster vaccination.

CDR3 in DNA: TGTGCCAGCACCCGAACTAAGACGGATTATGGCTACACCTTC. This codes for CASTRTKTDYGYTF. V usage is TRBV12-3 or TRBV12-4 and J usage is TRBJ1-2; D ambiguous. The CDR3 has 14 amino acids. V lost 7 bases and J lost 5, with 17 bases in between.